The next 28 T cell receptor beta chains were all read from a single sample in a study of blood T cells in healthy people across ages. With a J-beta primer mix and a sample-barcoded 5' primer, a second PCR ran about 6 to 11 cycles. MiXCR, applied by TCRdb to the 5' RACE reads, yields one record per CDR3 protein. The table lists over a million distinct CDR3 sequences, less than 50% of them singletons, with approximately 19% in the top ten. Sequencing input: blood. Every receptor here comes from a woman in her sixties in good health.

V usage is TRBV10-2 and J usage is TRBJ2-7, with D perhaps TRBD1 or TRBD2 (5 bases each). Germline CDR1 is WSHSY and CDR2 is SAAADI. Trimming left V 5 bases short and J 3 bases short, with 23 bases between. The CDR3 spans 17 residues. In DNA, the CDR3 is TGCGCCAGCAGTCACGAGGGAGCGGCAGGGAGATTCTACGAGCAGTACTTC. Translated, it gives CASSHEGAAGRFYEQYF.

CDR3 amino acids: CASSAKIPAEKLFF. Written as DNA, the CDR3 is TGTGCCAGCAGCGCGAAAATCCCAGCTGAAAAACTGTTTTTT. This chain uses TRBV7-6 with TRBJ1-4, with D unclear. Germline CDR1 SGHVS, CDR2 FNYEAQ. With 5 bases removed from V and 7 bases from J, the gap between germline ends came to 14 bases. CDR3 length equals 14 residues.

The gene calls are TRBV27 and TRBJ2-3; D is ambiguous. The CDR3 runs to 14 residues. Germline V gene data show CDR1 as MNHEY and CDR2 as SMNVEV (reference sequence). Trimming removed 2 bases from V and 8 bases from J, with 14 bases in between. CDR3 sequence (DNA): TGTGCCAGCAGTTTAGGTCTGCCCCCGGGTACGCAGTATTTT. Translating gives CASSLGLPPGTQYF.

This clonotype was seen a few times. Here the CDR3 DNA reads TGTGCCAGCAGCCATCCTTTGCGGGGGGCGCTACGACAAGAGACCCAGTACTTC. This sequence encodes CASSHPLRGALRQETQYF. J is TRBJ2-5 and V is TRBV7-9; 8 bases fit TRBD2. V was clipped by 5 bases and J by 2 bases; unmatched bases: 16. The length of the CDR3 is 18 residues. CDR1 and CDR2 from the germline V gene are SEHNR and FQNEAQ (reference sequence). The full variable domain, in which reference TRBV7-9 and TRBJ2-5 provide the parts outside the CDR3, is DTGVSQNPRHKITKRGQNVTFRCDPISEHNRLYWYRQTLGQGPEFLTYFQNEAQLEKSRLLSDRFSAERPKGSFSTLEIQRTEQGDSAMYLCASSHPLRGALRQETQYFGPGTRLLVL.

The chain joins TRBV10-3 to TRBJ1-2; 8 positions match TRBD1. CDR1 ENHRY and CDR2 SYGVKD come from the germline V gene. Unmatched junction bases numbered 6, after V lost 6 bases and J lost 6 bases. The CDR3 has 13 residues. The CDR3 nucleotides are TGTGCCATCAGAACCGACAGGGGTAATGGCTACACCTTC. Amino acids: CAIRTDRGNGYTF.

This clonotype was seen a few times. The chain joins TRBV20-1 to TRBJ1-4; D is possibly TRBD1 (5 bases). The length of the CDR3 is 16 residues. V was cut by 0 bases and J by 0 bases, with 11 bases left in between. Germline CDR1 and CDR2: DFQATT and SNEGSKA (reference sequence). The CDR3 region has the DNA TGCAGTGCTAGAGATAGCAGGGCCCCAACTAATGAAAAACTGTTTTTT. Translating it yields CSARDSRAPTNEKLFF.

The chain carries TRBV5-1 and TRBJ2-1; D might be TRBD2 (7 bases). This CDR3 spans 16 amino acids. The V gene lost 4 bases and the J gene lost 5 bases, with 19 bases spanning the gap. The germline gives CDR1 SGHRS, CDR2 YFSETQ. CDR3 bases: TGCGCCAGCAGCGTTTCCCAGGGGAGGGTCCACAATGAGCAGTTCTTC. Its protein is CASSVSQGRVHNEQFF. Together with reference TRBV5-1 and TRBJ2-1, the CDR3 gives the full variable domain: KAGVTQTPRYLIKTRGQQVTLSCSPISGHRSVSWYQQTPGQGLQFLFEYFSETQRNKGNFPGRFSGRQFSNSRSEMNVSTLELGDSALYLCASSVSQGRVHNEQFFGPGTRLTVL.

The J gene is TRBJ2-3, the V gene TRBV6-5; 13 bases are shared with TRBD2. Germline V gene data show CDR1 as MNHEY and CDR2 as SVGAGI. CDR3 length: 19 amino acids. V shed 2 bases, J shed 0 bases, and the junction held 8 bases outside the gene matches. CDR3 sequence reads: CASSYQLAGGSPSTDTQYF. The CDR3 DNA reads TGTGCCAGCAGTTACCAACTAGCGGGAGGGTCCCCTAGCACAGATACGCAGTATTTT.

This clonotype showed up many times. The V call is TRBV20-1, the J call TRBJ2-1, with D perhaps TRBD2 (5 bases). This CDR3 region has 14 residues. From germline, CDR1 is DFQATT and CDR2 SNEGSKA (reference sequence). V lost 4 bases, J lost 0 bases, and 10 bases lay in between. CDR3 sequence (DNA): TGCAGTGCTATAGCGCTGAGCTCCTACAATGAGCAGTTCTTC. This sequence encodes CSAIALSSYNEQFF.

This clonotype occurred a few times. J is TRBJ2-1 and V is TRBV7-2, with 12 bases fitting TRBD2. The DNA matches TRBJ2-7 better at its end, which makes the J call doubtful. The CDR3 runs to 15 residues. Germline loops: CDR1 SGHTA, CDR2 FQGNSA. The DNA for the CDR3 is TGTGCCAGCAGTCTAGCGGGAGGGCCGTACAATGAGCAGTACTTC. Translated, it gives CASSLAGGPYNEQYF.

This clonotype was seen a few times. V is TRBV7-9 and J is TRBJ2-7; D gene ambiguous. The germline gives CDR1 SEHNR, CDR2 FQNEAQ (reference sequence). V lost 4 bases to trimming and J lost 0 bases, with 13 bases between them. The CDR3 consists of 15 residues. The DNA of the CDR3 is TGTGCCAGCAGCTCCCTGGGCGGCCTCTCCTACGAGCAGTACTTC. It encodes CASSSLGGLSYEQYF.

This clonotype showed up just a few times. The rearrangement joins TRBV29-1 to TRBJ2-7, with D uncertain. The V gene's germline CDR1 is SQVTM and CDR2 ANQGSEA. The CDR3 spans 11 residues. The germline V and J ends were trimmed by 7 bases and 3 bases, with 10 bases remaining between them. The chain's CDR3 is CSATDHYEQYF. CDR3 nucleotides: TGCAGCGCTACAGATCACTACGAGCAGTACTTC.

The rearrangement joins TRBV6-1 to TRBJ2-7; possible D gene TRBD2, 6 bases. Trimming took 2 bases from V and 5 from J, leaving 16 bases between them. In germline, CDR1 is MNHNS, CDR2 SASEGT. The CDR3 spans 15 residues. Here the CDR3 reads CASSERESRLDEQYF. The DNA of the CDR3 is TGTGCCAGCAGTGAACGGGAGTCCCGTCTAGACGAGCAGTACTTC.

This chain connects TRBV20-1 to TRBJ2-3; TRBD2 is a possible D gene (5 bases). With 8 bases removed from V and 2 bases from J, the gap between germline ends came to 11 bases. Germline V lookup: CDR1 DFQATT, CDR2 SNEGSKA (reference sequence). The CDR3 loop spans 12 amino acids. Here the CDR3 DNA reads TGCAGTACGCGGAGGCCCACAGATACGCAGTATTTT. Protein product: CSTRRPTDTQYF.

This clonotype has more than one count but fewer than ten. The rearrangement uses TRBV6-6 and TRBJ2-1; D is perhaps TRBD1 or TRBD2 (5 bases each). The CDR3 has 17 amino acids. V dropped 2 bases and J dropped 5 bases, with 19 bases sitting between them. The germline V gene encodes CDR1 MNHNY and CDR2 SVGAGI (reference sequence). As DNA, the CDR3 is TGTGCCAGCAGTTACGGGGGAATAGCCCGAGGAGACAATGAGCAGTTCTTC. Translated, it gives CASSYGGIARGDNEQFF.

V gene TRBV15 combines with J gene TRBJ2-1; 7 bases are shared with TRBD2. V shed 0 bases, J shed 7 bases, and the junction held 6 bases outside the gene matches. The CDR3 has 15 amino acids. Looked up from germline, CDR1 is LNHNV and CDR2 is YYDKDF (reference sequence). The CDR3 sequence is CATSRDSVLANEQFF. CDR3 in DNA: TGTGCCACCAGCAGAGATAGTGTACTAGCGAATGAGCAGTTCTTC.

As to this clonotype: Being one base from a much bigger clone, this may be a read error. The CDR3 is CSVGGTGSNQPQHF. CDR3 DNA: TGCAGCGTCGGAGGGACAGGGAGCAATCAGCCCCAGCATTTT. The V call is TRBV29-1, the J call TRBJ1-5; 9 nucleotides agree with TRBD1. The length of the CDR3 is 14 residues. Germline values: CDR1 SQVTM, CDR2 ANQGSEA. Trimming took 6 bases from V and 1 from J; bases not matched to a gene: 4.

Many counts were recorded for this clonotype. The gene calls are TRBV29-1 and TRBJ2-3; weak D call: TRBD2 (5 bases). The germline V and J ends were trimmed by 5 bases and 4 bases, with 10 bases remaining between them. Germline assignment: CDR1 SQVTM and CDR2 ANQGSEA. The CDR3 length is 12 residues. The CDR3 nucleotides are TGCAGCGTTAATGGAGGATCAGATACGCAGTATTTT. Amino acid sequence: CSVNGGSDTQYF.

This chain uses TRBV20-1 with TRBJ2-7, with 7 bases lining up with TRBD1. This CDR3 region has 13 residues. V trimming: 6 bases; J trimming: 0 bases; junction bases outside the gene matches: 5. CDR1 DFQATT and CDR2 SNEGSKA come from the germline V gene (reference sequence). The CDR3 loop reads CSAETGSSYEQYF. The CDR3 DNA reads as TGCAGTGCAGAGACAGGGTCCTCCTACGAGCAGTACTTC.

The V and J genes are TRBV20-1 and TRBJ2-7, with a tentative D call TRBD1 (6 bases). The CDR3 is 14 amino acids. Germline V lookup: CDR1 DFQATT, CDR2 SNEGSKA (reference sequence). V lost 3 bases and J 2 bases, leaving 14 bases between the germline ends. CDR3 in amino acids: CSASVGTTPYEQYF. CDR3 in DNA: TGCAGTGCTAGCGTGGGGACAACGCCCTACGAGCAGTACTTC.

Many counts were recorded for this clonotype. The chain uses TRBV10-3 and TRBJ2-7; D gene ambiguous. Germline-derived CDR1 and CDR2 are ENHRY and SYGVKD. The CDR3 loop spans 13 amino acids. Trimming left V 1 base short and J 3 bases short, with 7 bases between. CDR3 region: CAISELGGYEQYF. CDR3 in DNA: TGTGCCATCAGTGAGTTGGGCGGCTACGAGCAGTACTTC.

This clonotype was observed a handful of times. CDR3 coding DNA: TGTGCCAGCAGCGCCCCAGGGTTCACTGGGGCCAACGTCCTGACTTTC. Translation: CASSAPGFTGANVLTF. The chain employs TRBV7-2 and TRBJ2-6; D is perhaps TRBD1 (5 bases). This CDR3 region has 16 residues. V was clipped by 5 bases and J by 2 bases, with 13 bases between them. The germline gives CDR1 SGHTA, CDR2 FQGNSA.

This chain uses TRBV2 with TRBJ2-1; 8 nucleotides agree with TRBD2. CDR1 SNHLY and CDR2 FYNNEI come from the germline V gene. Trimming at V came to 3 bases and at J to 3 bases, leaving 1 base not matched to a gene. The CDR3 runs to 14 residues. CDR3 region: CASSDTSGYNEQFF. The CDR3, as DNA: TGTGCCAGCAGTGATACTAGCGGCTACAATGAGCAGTTCTTC.

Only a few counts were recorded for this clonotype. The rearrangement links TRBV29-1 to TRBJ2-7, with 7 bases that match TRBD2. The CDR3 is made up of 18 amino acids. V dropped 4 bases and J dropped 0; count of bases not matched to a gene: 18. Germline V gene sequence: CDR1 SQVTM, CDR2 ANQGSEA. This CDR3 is CSVGPLPSAWGGSYEQYF. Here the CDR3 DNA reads TGCAGCGTTGGTCCCCTTCCCAGCGCTTGGGGGGGCTCCTACGAGCAGTACTTC.

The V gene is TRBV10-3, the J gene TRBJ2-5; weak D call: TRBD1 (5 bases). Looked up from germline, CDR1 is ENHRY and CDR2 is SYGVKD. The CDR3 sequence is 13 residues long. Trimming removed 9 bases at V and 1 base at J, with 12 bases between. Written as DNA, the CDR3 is TGTGCCATTTTAGACAGCCCCCAAGAGACCCAGTACTTC. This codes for CAILDSPQETQYF.

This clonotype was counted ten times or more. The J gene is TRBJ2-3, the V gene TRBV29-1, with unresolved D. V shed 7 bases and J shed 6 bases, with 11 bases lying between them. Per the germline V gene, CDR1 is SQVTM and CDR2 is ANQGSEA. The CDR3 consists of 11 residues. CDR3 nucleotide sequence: TGCAGCGGAACCCCCGGGGATACGCAGTATTTT. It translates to CSGTPGDTQYF.

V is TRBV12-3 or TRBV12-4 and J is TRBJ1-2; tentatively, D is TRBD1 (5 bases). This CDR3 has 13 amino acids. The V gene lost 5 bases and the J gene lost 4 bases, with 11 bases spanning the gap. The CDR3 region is CASSVSGSYGYTF. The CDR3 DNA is TGTGCCAGCAGTGTCTCAGGGAGCTATGGCTACACCTTC.

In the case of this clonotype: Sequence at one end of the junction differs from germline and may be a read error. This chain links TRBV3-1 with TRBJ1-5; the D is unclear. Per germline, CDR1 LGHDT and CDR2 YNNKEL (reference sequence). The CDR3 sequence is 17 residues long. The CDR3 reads CASRQGSGIDSNQPQHF. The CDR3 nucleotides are TGTGCCAGCAGACAAGGTTCGGGGATCGATAGCAATCAGCCCCAGCATTTT.